The rows below give T cell receptor beta chains drawn from one sample of a study of blood T cell repertoires in COVID-19. The table came from immunoSEQ multiplex PCR; TCRdb's copy has only in-frame clones and leaves some out. Of hundreds of thousands of clones in the sample, around 91% are singletons; the top ten hold around 9.5%. Sequenced sample: PBMCs or T cells enriched from blood (not recorded which). All receptors come from a woman aged 40 to 50 who had recovered from COVID-19. The CDR3 runs from the conserved cysteine through the conserved F or W. Fields, in order: CDR3 length, V gene, J gene, clone size, D gene, CDR3 protein, CDR3 DNA. The D gene is left open where the match is weak. A clone size is listed for some rows: how often the clone was seen (once, few, many), or a class if it is expanded.

17,TRBV27,TRBJ1-2,-,-,CASSLSVGGSANYGYTF,TGTGCCAGCAGTTTATCGGTAGGGGGATCGGCTAACTATGGCTACACCTTC
15,TRBV7-9,TRBJ2-2,-,TRBD1,CASSHRDRVIGELFF,TGTGCCAGCAGCCACCGGGACAGGGTCATCGGGGAGCTGTTTTTT
15,TRBV15,TRBJ2-5,-,-,CATSRDRGNGETQYF,TGTGCCACCAGCAGAGATAGAGGGAACGGAGAGACCCAGTACTTC
16,TRBV24-1,TRBJ1-5,-,TRBD1,CATSDRGGSGAQPQHF,TGTGCCACCAGTGACCGAGGGGGCAGTGGAGCTCAGCCCCAGCATTTT
13,TRBV19,TRBJ1-2,-,-,CASSIDRENGYTF,TGTGCCAGTAGTATAGACAGGGAAAATGGCTACACCTTC
16,TRBV18,TRBJ1-3,few,-,CASSPAGQSSGNTIYF,TGTGCCAGCTCACCGGCAGGGCAAAGCTCTGGAAACACCATATATTTT
16,TRBV4-3,TRBJ2-2,-,TRBD2,CASSQGLAEDTGELFF,TGCGCCAGCAGCCAAGGACTAGCGGAGGACACCGGGGAGCTGTTTTTT
18,TRBV19,TRBJ2-1,-,TRBD1,CASSIMTPDRGFYNEQFF,TGTGCCAGTAGTATAATGACCCCGGACAGGGGGTTTTACAATGAGCAGTTCTTC
15,TRBV18,TRBJ1-1,-,TRBD1,CASSVDRGMNTEAFF,TGTGCCAGCTCGGTGGACAGGGGTATGAACACTGAAGCTTTCTTT
14,TRBV6-5,TRBJ1-3,-,-,CASSRGDFGNTIYF,TGTGCCAGCAGTCGCGGGGACTTTGGAAACACCATATATTTT
16,TRBV7-9,TRBJ2-2,-,TRBD1,CASSSLGTGDTGELFF,TGTGCCAGCAGTTCCTTAGGGACAGGGGACACCGGGGAGCTGTTTTTT
16,TRBV9,TRBJ2-7,-,TRBD1,CASSVVPTGGRGEQYF,TGTGCCAGCAGCGTAGTCCCGACAGGGGGCAGGGGCGAGCAGTACTTC
15,TRBV7-8,TRBJ2-2,-,TRBD1,CASSLGTGRTGELFF,TGTGCCAGCAGCCTCGGGACAGGGCGCACCGGGGAGCTGTTTTTT
13,TRBV2,TRBJ2-7,-,-,CASSARQEYEQYF,TGTGCCAGCAGTGCCAGACAGGAGTACGAGCAGTACTTC
14,TRBV9,TRBJ1-2,-,-,CASSVVTGNYGYTF,TGTGCCAGCAGCGTAGTAACAGGGAACTATGGCTACACCTTC
14,TRBV11-3,TRBJ2-1,-,TRBD2,CASSPSGFYNEQFF,TGTGCCAGCAGCCCTAGCGGATTCTACAATGAGCAGTTCTTC
18,TRBV4-3,TRBJ2-3,-,TRBD2,CASSQDTGTSGSTDTQYF,TGCGCCAGCAGCCAAGATACCGGGACTAGCGGGAGCACAGATACGCAGTATTTT